This T cell receptor beta chain was captured in a study of CD8 T cells in Susac syndrome. CD8+ and CD4+ T cells circulating in blood were sequenced for TCR beta. The RNA input was about 0.5 to 1 ug, and it was reverse transcribed with random hexamers. A single record per CDR3 protein comes from TCRdb applying MiXCR to the immunoSEQ multiplex PCR reads. The sample lists 120,000 to 150,000 distinct CDR3 sequences, around 94% occurring once. Sequencing input: CD8+ T cells from PBMCs. This sequence originates from a human donor in good health.

The CDR3 region is CASSQDRIGWQVSYEQYF. The DNA for the CDR3 is TGTGCCAGCAGCCAAGATAGAATCGGGTGGCAGGTTTCCTACGAGCAGTACTTC. This rearrangement joins TRBV3-1 to TRBJ2-7; D is undetermined. Trimming took off 0 bases at V and 1 base at J, with 19 bases between the two ends. The CDR3 covers 18 residues. Germline assignment: CDR1 LGHDT and CDR2 YNNKEL (reference sequence).